This T cell receptor (beta chain) was obtained from a study of blood T cell repertoires in COVID-19. The V gene lost 4 bases and the J gene lost 7 bases, with 20 bases spanning the gap. This CDR3 comprises 16 residues. Germline-derived CDR1 and CDR2 are LGHDT and YNNKEL (reference sequence). In the authors' methods: Reference gene primer amplification gave estimated nucleated cell counts. Generated by immunoSEQ multiplex PCR, the TCRdb table keeps only in-frame clones and is missing some. That table gives V, J and clone size, and the DNA gave D and trimming. The data hold roughly 200,000 clones, with approximately 84% observed a single time.

The TCR was taken from a woman of 80 years or more with COVID-19, enrolled during active disease. V and J are TRBV3-1 (or the pseudogene TRBV3-2) and TRBJ1-3; the D gene is possibly TRBD1 (5 bases). Sequencing used peripheral blood. This CDR3 is CASSLGGVVGGNTIYF. In nucleotides, the CDR3 is TGTGCCAGCAGCCTGGGAGGGGTCGTCGGAGGGAACACCATATATTTT.